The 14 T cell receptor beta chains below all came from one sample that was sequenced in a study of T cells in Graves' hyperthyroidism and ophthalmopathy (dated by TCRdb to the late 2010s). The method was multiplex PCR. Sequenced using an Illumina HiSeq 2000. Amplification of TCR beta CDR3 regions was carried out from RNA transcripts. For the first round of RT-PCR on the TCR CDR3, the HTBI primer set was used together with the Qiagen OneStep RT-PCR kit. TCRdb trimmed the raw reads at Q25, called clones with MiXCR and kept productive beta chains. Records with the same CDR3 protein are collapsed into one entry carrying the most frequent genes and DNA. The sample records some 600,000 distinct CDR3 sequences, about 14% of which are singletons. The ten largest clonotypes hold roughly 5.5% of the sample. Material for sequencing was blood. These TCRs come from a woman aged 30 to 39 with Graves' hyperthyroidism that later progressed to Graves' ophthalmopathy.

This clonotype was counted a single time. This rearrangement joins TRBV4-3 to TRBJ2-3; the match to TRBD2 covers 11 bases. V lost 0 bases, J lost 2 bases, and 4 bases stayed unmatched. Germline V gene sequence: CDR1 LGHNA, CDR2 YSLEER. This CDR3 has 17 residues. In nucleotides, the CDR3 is TGCGCCAGCAGCCAAGACTTTAGCGGGAGGGCCACAGATACGCAGTATTTT. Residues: CASSQDFSGRATDTQYF.

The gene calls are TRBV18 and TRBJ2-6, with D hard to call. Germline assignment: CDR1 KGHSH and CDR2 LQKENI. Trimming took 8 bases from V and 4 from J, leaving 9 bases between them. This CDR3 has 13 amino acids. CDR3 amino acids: CASPPPGANVLTF. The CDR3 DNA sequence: TGTGCCAGCCCCCCTCCCGGGGCCAACGTCCTGACTTTC.

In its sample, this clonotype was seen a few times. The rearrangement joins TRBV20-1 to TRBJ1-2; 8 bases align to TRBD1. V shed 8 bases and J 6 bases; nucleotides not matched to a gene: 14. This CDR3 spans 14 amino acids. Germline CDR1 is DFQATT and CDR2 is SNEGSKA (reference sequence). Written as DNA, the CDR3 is TGCAGTCTTTTTAGAAGGGCAGGGGGCCATGGCTACACCTTC. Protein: CSLFRRAGGHGYTF.

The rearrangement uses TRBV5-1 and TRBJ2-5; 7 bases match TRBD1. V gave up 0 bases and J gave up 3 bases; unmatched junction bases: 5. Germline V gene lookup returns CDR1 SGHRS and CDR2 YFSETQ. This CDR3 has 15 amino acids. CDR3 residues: CASSLGVTGKETQYF. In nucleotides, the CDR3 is TGCGCCAGCAGCTTGGGGGTGACAGGGAAAGAGACCCAGTACTTC.

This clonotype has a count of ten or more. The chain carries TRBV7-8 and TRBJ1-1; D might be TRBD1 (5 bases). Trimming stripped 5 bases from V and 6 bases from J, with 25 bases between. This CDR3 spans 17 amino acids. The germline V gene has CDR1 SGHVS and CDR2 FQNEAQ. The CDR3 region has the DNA TGTGCCAGCAGCCCCAGTTGGGAGGGACGGATTGACGCTGAAGCTTTCTTT. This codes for CASSPSWEGRIDAEAFF.

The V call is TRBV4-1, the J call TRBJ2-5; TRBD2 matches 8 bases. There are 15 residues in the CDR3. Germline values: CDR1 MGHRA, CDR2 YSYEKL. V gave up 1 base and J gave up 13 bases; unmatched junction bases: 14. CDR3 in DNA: TGCGCCAGCAGCCAAGGGTCGGGAGGGCCCTCCGGTCCGTACTTC. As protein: CASSQGSGGPSGPYF.

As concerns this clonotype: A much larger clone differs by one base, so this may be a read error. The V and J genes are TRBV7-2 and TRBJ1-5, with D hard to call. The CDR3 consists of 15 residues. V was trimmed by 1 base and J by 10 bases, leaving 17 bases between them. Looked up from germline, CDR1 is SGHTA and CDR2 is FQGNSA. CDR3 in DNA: TGTGCCAGCAGCTTAGACGACGGTCAAATCGGCCCCCAGCATTTT. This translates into CASSLDDGQIGPQHF.

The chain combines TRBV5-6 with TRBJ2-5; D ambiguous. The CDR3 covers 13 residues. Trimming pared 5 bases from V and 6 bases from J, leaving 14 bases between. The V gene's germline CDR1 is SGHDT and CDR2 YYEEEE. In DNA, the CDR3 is TGTGCCAGCAGGCTAGGATGGGGTCAGACCCAGTACTTC. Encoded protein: CASRLGWGQTQYF. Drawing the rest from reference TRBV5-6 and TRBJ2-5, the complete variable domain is DAGVTQSPTHLIKTRGQQVTLRCSPKSGHDTVSWYQQALGQGPQFIFQYYEEEERQRGNFPDRFSGHQFPNYSSELNVNALLLGDSALYLCASRLGWGQTQYFGPGTRLLVL.

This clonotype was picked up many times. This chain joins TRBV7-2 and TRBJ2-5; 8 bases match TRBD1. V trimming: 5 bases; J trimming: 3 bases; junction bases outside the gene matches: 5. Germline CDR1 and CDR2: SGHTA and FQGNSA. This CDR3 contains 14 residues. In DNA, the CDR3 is TGTGCCAGCAGCACAGGGGACAGGAAAGAGACCCAGTACTTC. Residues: CASSTGDRKETQYF.

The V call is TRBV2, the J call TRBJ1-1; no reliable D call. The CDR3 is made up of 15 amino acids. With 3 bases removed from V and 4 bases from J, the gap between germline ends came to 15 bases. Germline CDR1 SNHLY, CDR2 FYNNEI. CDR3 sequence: CASSDGSRQVTEAFF. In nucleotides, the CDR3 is TGTGCCAGCAGTGACGGGTCCCGTCAGGTCACTGAAGCTTTCTTT.

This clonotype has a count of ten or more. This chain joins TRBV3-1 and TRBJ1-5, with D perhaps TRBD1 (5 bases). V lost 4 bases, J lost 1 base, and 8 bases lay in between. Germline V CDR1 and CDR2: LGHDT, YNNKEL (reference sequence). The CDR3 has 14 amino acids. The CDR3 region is CASSRQGSNQPQHF. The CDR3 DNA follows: TGTGCCAGCAGCCGGCAGGGAAGCAATCAGCCCCAGCATTTT. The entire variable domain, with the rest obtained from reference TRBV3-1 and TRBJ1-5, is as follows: DTAVSQTPKYLVTQMGNDKSIKCEQNLGHDTMYWYKQDSKKFLKIMFSYNNKELIINETVPNRFSPKSPDKAHLNLHINSLELGDSAVYFCASSRQGSNQPQHFGDGTRLSIL.

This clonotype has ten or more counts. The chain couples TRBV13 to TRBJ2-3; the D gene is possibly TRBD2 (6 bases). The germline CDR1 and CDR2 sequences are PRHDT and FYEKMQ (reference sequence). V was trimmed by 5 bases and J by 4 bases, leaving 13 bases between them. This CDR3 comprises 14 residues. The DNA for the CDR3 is TGTGCCAGCAGCCCATATGGGAGGCCAGATACGCAGTATTTT. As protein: CASSPYGRPDTQYF.

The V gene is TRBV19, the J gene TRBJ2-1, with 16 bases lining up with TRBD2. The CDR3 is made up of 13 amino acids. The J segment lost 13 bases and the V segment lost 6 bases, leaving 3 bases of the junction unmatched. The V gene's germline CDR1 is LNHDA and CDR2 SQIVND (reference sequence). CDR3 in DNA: TGTGCCAGTAGGGGACTAGCGGGAGGGCCCCAGTTCTTC. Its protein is CASRGLAGGPQFF.

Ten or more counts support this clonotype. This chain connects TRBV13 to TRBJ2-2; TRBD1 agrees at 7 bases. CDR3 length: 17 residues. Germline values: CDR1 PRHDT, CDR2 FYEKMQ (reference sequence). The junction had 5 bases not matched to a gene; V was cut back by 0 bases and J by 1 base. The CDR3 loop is CASSLGGQTLNTGELFF. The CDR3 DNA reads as TGTGCCAGCAGCTTAGGGGGACAGACTCTGAACACCGGGGAGCTGTTTTTT.